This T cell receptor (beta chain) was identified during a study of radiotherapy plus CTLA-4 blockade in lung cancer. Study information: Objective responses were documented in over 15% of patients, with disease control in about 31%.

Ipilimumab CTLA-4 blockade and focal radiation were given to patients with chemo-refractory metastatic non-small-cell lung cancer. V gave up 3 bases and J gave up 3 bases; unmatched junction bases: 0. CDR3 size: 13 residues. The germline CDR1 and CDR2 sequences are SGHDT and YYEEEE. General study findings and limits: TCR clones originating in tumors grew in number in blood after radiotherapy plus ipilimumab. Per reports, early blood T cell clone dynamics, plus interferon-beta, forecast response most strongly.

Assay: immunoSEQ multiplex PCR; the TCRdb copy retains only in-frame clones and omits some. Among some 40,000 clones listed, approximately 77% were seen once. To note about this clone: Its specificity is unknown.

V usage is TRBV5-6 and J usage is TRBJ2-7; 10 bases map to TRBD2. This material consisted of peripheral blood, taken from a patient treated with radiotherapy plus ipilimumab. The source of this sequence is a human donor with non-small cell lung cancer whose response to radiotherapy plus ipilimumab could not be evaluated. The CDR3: CASSSSGSYEQYF. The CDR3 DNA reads TGTGCCAGCAGCTCTAGCGGGAGCTACGAGCAGTACTTC.